This TCR beta chain was obtained from a study of CD8 T cells in Susac syndrome. V lost 0 bases to trimming and J lost 2 bases; unmatched junction nucleotides: 4. Germline loops: CDR1 KGHSH, CDR2 LQKENI. CDR3 size: 16 residues. Whole-study results and caveats: Clonal expansion was not seen in any Susac syndrome CD4+ T cell repertoire.

Random-hexamer reverse transcription was applied to roughly 0.45 to 1 ug RNA. TCRdb re-called the immunoSEQ multiplex PCR reads with MiXCR, one entry per CDR3 protein. Of approximately 190,000 distinct CDR3 sequences listed, approximately 94% were seen once; the top ten hold more than 0.08%. Note on this clonotype: Its specificity is not known.

Sequenced sample: CD4+ T cells from PBMCs. The chain carries TRBV18 and TRBJ2-1, with 7 bases identical to TRBD1. This clonotype originated in a human donor with Susac syndrome. CDR3 residues: CASSPPGTVPYNEQFF. The CDR3 DNA reads as TGTGCCAGCTCACCACCCGGGACAGTCCCCTACAATGAGCAGTTCTTC. Full variable domain (outside the CDR3, taken from reference TRBV18 and TRBJ2-1): NAGVMQNPRHLVRRRGQEARLRCSPMKGHSHVYWYRQLPEEGLKFMVYLQKENIIDESGMPKERFSAEFPKEGPSILRIQQVVRGDSAAYFCASSPPGTVPYNEQFFGPGTRLTVL.